The 6 T cell receptor beta chains below were found in one sample sequenced in a study of shared clonotypes between healthy human individuals. Generated by immunoSEQ multiplex PCR, the TCRdb table keeps only in-frame clones and is missing some. The profile shows more than 450,000 clones, more than 65% of them singletons. Sequences were obtained from PBMCs. The receptors were sampled from a middle-aged woman in good health. Some clones in this sample may be carry-over from other donors' samples.

J is TRBJ1-1 and V is TRBV7-9; weak D call: TRBD1 (6 bases). CDR3 length: 14 amino acids. The germline V gene has CDR1 SEHNR and CDR2 FQNEAQ (reference sequence). V was clipped by 5 bases and J by 0 bases, with 10 bases between them. CDR3 amino acids: CASSTTGLNTEAFF. The CDR3 DNA follows: TGTGCCAGCAGCACCACAGGGCTGAACACTGAAGCTTTCTTT.

V usage is TRBV11-1 and J usage is TRBJ1-1; D might be TRBD1 (5 bases). Germline assignment: CDR1 SGHAT and CDR2 FQDESV (reference sequence). Trimming took off 6 bases at V and 0 bases at J, with 14 bases between the two ends. The CDR3 runs 15 residues. The CDR3 loop is CASSLFGGMNTEAFF. The DNA for the CDR3 is TGTGCCAGCAGTTTATTTGGGGGGATGAACACTGAAGCTTTCTTT.

This chain connects TRBV28 to TRBJ2-7; 8 nucleotides match TRBD2. V shed 5 bases and J 8 bases; nucleotides not matched to a gene: 11. The CDR3 is 14 residues long. Germline values: CDR1 MDHEN, CDR2 SYDVKM. CDR3 sequence (DNA): TGTGCCAGCAGTCCCCCGGGAGGGCGGGGTAAGCAGTACTTC. Amino acids: CASSPPGGRGKQYF.

V and J are TRBV19 and TRBJ1-2; D call uncertain. The CDR3 has 14 residues. Germline assignment: CDR1 LNHDA and CDR2 SQIVND (reference sequence). Trimming removed 7 bases at V and 7 bases at J, with 19 bases between. DNA for the CDR3: TGTGCCAGTAAAGAGGGCGGCAGTACCCGTGGCTACACCTTC. It codes for CASKEGGSTRGYTF.

The V and J genes are TRBV4-1 and TRBJ2-5, with D unclear. The ends were cut back, 0 bases at V and 4 bases at J, with 9 bases in the middle. The CDR3 length is 14 residues. Germline-derived CDR1 and CDR2 are MGHRA and YSYEKL. CDR3: CASSQDGLGETQYF. The CDR3 coding sequence is TGCGCCAGCAGCCAAGATGGGCTTGGAGAGACCCAGTACTTC.

V usage is TRBV4-1 and J usage is TRBJ2-2; TRBD1 matches 8 bases. Trimming cost V 3 bases and J 4 bases; bases outside gene matches: 13. Germline V CDR1 and CDR2: MGHRA, YSYEKL. CDR3 length equals 18 residues. As DNA, the CDR3 is TGCGCCAGCAGCCACCTAATCCGGACAGGGTTGAGCACCGGGGAGCTGTTTTTT. Amino acid sequence: CASSHLIRTGLSTGELFF.